Following are 18 T cell receptor beta chains from one sample sequenced in a study of cytomegalovirus exposure and HLA in healthy donors. The PCR made use of 60 Vbeta and 13 Jbeta primers. The data were produced by immunoSEQ multiplex PCR, yet TCRdb's version contains in-frame clones alone and is incomplete. The sample carries about 160,000 clones, 79% recorded once. Sequencing input: PBMCs. These receptors originate from a man aged 50 to 60 in good health and CMV-seropositive.

The rearrangement links TRBV6-6 to TRBJ2-3; 8 positions agree with TRBD1. Germline trimming cut 7 bases from V and 3 bases from J; bases unmatched to any gene: 6. CDR3 length: 14 residues. Germline loops: CDR1 MNHNY, CDR2 SVGAGI (reference sequence). The CDR3 reads CASTNRGITDTQYF. The CDR3 DNA reads as TGTGCCAGCACCAACAGGGGGATAACAGATACGCAGTATTTT.

The chain has TRBV6-5 and TRBJ2-7; the match to TRBD1 covers 8 bases. From germline, CDR1 is MNHEY and CDR2 SVGAGI. Trimming took 0 bases from V and 3 from J; bases not matched to a gene: 7. The CDR3 totals 16 residues. In nucleotides, the CDR3 is TGTGCCAGCAGTTACTCCCGCAGACAGGGGATCTACGAGCAGTACTTC. It specifies CASSYSRRQGIYEQYF.

V and J are TRBV18 and TRBJ2-7, with D possibly being TRBD1 (6 bases). V lost 6 bases and J 3 bases, leaving 15 bases between the germline ends. The CDR3 contains 14 residues. The germline V gene has CDR1 KGHSH and CDR2 LQKENI. The CDR3 region is CASSPARGRYEQYF. The CDR3 DNA follows: TGTGCCAGCTCCCCTGCCAGGGGCCGCTACGAGCAGTACTTC.

This clone was seen a few times. The chain links TRBV28 to TRBJ2-7; 12 bases align to TRBD1. The CDR3 loop spans 15 amino acids. With 5 bases clipped from V and 6 bases from J, the junction kept 8 bases outside the gene matches. Looked up from germline, CDR1 is MDHEN and CDR2 is SYDVKM. The CDR3 DNA is TGTGCCAGCAGTGAACCGGGACAGGGGGCGCCCGAGCAGTACTTC. Protein: CASSEPGQGAPEQYF.

The rearrangement links TRBV28 to TRBJ2-3, with 9 bases aligning to TRBD2. This CDR3 contains 15 residues. CDR1 and CDR2 from the germline V gene are MDHEN and SYDVKM. Germline trimming cut 3 bases from V and 1 base from J; bases unmatched to any gene: 2. CDR3 DNA: TGTGCCAGCAGTTTCTCTAGCGGGGGCACAGATACGCAGTATTTT. It codes for CASSFSSGGTDTQYF. Full variable domain (missing parts from reference TRBV28 and TRBJ2-3): DVKVTQSSRYLVKRTGEKVFLECVQDMDHENMFWYRQDPGLGLRLIYFSYDVKMKEKGDIPEGYSVSREKKERFSLILESASTNQTSMYLCASSFSSGGTDTQYFGPGTRLTVL.

The J gene is TRBJ2-5, the V gene TRBV12-5, with 8 bases fitting TRBD1. V dropped 4 bases and J dropped 3; count of bases not matched to a gene: 4. Germline assignment: CDR1 LGHNT and CDR2 FRNRAP. The CDR3 is 14 amino acids. CDR3 nucleotide sequence: TGTGCTAGTGGTTCCACGGACAGGGAAGAGACCCAGTACTTC. It translates to CASGSTDREETQYF. Based on the CDR3 plus reference TRBV12-5 and TRBJ2-5, the full variable domain is DARVTQTPRHKVTEMGQEVTMRCQPILGHNTVFWYRQTMMQGLELLAYFRNRAPLDDSGMPKDRFSAEMPDATLATLKIQPSEPRDSAVYFCASGSTDREETQYFGPGTRLLVL.

The chain employs TRBV25-1 and TRBJ1-4; TRBD1 is a possible D gene (6 bases). V was shortened by 4 bases and J by 6 bases, with 18 bases between the two germline ends. There are 16 residues in the CDR3. Per the germline V gene, CDR1 is MGHDK and CDR2 is SYGVNS. DNA for the CDR3: TGTGCCAGCAGTGGACAGGAAGGGCTGGTGCATGAAAAACTGTTTTTT. Its translation is CASSGQEGLVHEKLFF.

This chain connects TRBV7-2 to TRBJ2-3; 7 bases match TRBD2. V lost 1 base to trimming and J lost 3 bases; unmatched junction nucleotides: 4. This CDR3 region has 15 residues. CDR1 and CDR2 from the germline V gene are SGHTA and FQGNSA. CDR3 sequence (DNA): TGTGCCAGCAGCTTAGGGGGGGGGTGGACAGATACGCAGTATTTT. Protein sequence: CASSLGGGWTDTQYF.

The V gene is TRBV19, the J gene TRBJ1-1; no clear D gene. V was pared by 6 bases and J by 0 bases, with 8 bases between. The germline V gene encodes CDR1 LNHDA and CDR2 SQIVND (reference sequence). The CDR3 totals 13 residues. This CDR3 reads CASRERMNTEAFF. In nucleotides, the CDR3 is TGTGCCAGTAGGGAGAGGATGAACACTGAAGCTTTCTTT.

Of note for this clone: Other nucleotide sequences in the sample specify the same CDR3. CDR3 sequence: CASSWTGGEETQYF. The DNA for the CDR3 is TGCGCCAGCAGCTGGACAGGGGGCGAAGAGACCCAGTACTTC. The chain has TRBV5-1 and TRBJ2-5; 11 bases match TRBD1. Losses at the gene ends were 3 bases for V and 3 bases for J; bases not matched to a gene: 1. The CDR3 has 14 residues. CDR1 SGHRS and CDR2 YFSETQ come from the germline V gene.

The CDR3 here is CASEVGAYQETQYF. In DNA, the CDR3 is TGTGCCAGCGAGGTGGGAGCGTACCAAGAGACCCAGTACTTC. The V and J genes are TRBV2 and TRBJ2-5; D is possibly TRBD2 (5 bases). Germline V CDR1 and CDR2: SNHLY, FYNNEI. The CDR3 covers 14 residues. Trimming removed 8 bases at V and 0 bases at J, with 13 bases between.

The chain employs TRBV19 and TRBJ2-7; 9 bases align to TRBD1. There are 12 residues in the CDR3. Per germline, CDR1 LNHDA and CDR2 SQIVND (reference sequence). With V trimmed by 5 bases and J by 9 bases, 5 bases remained unmatched. CDR3 DNA sequence: TGTGCCAGTAGTCGAACAGGGGGCGGGCAGTACTTC. It encodes CASSRTGGGQYF.

The genes are TRBV12-5 and TRBJ2-1, with 15 bases aligning to TRBD2. CDR1 LGHNT and CDR2 FRNRAP come from the germline V gene. Unmatched junction bases numbered 4, after V lost 1 base and J lost 9 bases. CDR3 length: 16 residues. CDR3 region: CASGLGTSGRAGEQFF. CDR3 DNA sequence: TGTGCTAGTGGTTTGGGGACTAGCGGGAGGGCCGGTGAGCAGTTCTTC. Based on the CDR3 plus reference TRBV12-5 and TRBJ2-1, the full variable domain is DARVTQTPRHKVTEMGQEVTMRCQPILGHNTVFWYRQTMMQGLELLAYFRNRAPLDDSGMPKDRFSAEMPDATLATLKIQPSEPRDSAVYFCASGLGTSGRAGEQFFGPGTRLTVL.

The rearrangement joins TRBV11-2 to TRBJ2-1; no definite D call. The CDR3 spans 14 residues. Trimming removed 5 bases at V and 4 bases at J, with 12 bases between. Looked up from germline, CDR1 is SGHAT and CDR2 is FQNNGV. The CDR3 DNA sequence: TGTGCCAGCAGCCCCCCCAATCGGTACAATGAGCAGTTCTTC. Translation gives CASSPPNRYNEQFF.

The chain combines TRBV9 with TRBJ2-1; 9 bases line up with TRBD2. The germline gives CDR1 SGDLS, CDR2 YYNGEE. The CDR3 loop spans 15 amino acids. Trimming removed 2 bases from V and 5 bases from J; junction bases left unmatched: 5. CDR3 in amino acids: CASSVSGSGNNEQFF. CDR3 coding DNA: TGTGCCAGCAGCGTTAGCGGGAGTGGGAACAATGAGCAGTTCTTC.

This clone was picked up a small number of times. The chain recombines TRBV5-5 with TRBJ2-7, with 9 nucleotides matching TRBD1. V dropped 5 bases and J dropped 6; count of bases not matched to a gene: 12. This CDR3 has 15 residues. Looked up from germline, CDR1 is SGHKS and CDR2 is YYEKEE (reference sequence). The chain's CDR3 is CASSLTGTGFVEQYF. The CDR3 DNA reads as TGTGCCAGCAGTTTAACCGGGACAGGGTTTGTCGAGCAGTACTTC.

The CDR3 region is CASSPRSMGTSGWVGGNEQFF. The CDR3 DNA follows: TGCGCCAGCAGCCCAAGATCTATGGGGACTAGCGGGTGGGTGGGGGGTAATGAGCAGTTCTTC. The rearrangement joins TRBV4-1 to TRBJ2-1, with 12 bases lining up with TRBD2. V dropped 4 bases and J dropped 7; count of bases not matched to a gene: 23. Germline lookup yields CDR1 MGHRA and CDR2 YSYEKL. The CDR3 loop spans 21 amino acids.

The genes are TRBV30 and TRBJ1-3; D gene unclear. The CDR3 totals 15 residues. V was shortened by 0 bases and J by 4 bases, with 13 bases between the two germline ends. Germline CDR1 and CDR2: GTSNPN and SVGIG (reference sequence). The DNA of the CDR3 is TGTGCCTGGAGTGTACTTAGTGGAGCGGGAAACACCATATATTTT. Translation: CAWSVLSGAGNTIYF.